This TCR beta chain came from a study of cytomegalovirus exposure and HLA in healthy donors. For the study at large: Genotyping showed roughly 86% of 300 to 450 donors falling in the Caucasian-associated ancestry cluster. Study-level points and caveats: Within the data, a cluster of highly shared sequence variants was likely a sequencing artifact. In a later analysis, a genetic analysis reported fewer productive-TCR N-insertions in an Asian-associated ancestry cluster than the cohort average.

As to this clone: Its antigen remains unknown.

The PCR ran on 60 Vbeta and 13 Jbeta primers. Measured with immunoSEQ multiplex PCR; TCRdb has only the in-frame clones, and not every one. This sample has about 200,000 clones; approximately 86% occur once, and the top ten carry 0.25% to 0.4%. Germline assignment: CDR1 SGHVS and CDR2 FNYEAQ. CDR3 size: 16 residues. Trimming removed 6 bases from V and 5 bases from J, with 22 bases in between. This sequence originates from a woman aged 30 to 39 in good health and CMV-seronegative. The rearrangement joins TRBV7-6 to TRBJ2-5; possible D gene TRBD1, 5 bases. The sample was PBMCs. CDR3 amino acids: CASRPDNPMGMETQYF. CDR3 DNA sequence: TGTGCCAGCAGACCGGACAACCCAATGGGGATGGAGACCCAGTACTTC. The whole variable domain, remainder taken from reference TRBV7-6 and TRBJ2-5, is GAGVSQSPRYKVTKRGQDVALRCDPISGHVSLYWYRQALGQGPEFLTYFNYEAQQDKSGLPNDRFSAERPEGSISTLTIQRTEQRDSAMYRCASRPDNPMGMETQYFGPGTRLLVL.